This entry lists 28 T cell receptor beta chains sequenced from one sample in a study of blood T cell repertoires in COVID-19. Assay used: immunoSEQ multiplex PCR; TCRdb lists only in-frame clones, some missing. This table holds approximately 150,000 clones, about 86% found once. Sequences were obtained from peripheral blood. The receptors were gathered from a woman in her sixties or seventies with acute or convalescent COVID-19.

The chain recombines TRBV6-5 with TRBJ2-7, with 11 bases fitting TRBD1. The CDR3 sequence is 15 residues long. CDR1 MNHEY and CDR2 SVGAGI come from the germline V gene. V lost 6 bases, J lost 3 bases, and 7 bases stayed unmatched. Written as DNA, the CDR3 is TGTGCCAGCAGCAAGGGACAGGGGGAAATCTACGAGCAGTACTTC. As protein: CASSKGQGEIYEQYF.

This clone rates as medium-sized. V and J are TRBV29-1 and TRBJ2-5; D not resolved. V lost 0 bases, J lost 4 bases, and 15 bases lay in between. Germline CDR1 reads SQVTM; CDR2 reads ANQGSEA. This CDR3 has 15 amino acids. CDR3 region: CSVEDHFRPGETQYF. The CDR3 DNA sequence: TGCAGCGTTGAAGATCATTTTAGACCGGGAGAGACCCAGTACTTC.

This chain links TRBV7-2 with TRBJ2-2; 8 bases are a match to TRBD2. With 11 bases clipped from V and 0 bases from J, the junction kept 8 bases outside the gene matches. CDR1 and CDR2 (germline): SGHTA, FQGNSA. This CDR3 is 15 amino acids long. CDR3 in amino acids: CARPAGGTNTGELFF. The DNA for the CDR3 is TGTGCCCGACCTGCGGGGGGCACGAACACCGGGGAGCTGTTTTTT.

The chain links TRBV5-1 to TRBJ1-3; D is undetermined. The V gene lost 4 bases and the J gene lost 2 bases, with 10 bases spanning the gap. The CDR3 is 14 residues long. CDR1 and CDR2 (germline): SGHRS, YFSETQ. The CDR3 coding sequence is TGCGCCAGCAGCGGGCCGGGGACTGGAAACACCATATATTTT. Its protein product is CASSGPGTGNTIYF. The whole variable domain, filled in from reference TRBV5-1 and TRBJ1-3, reads KAGVTQTPRYLIKTRGQQVTLSCSPISGHRSVSWYQQTPGQGLQFLFEYFSETQRNKGNFPGRFSGRQFSNSRSEMNVSTLELGDSALYLCASSGPGTGNTIYFGEGSWLTVV.

The rearrangement joins TRBV11-3 to TRBJ2-1, with 13 bases identical to TRBD2. The J segment lost 0 bases and the V segment lost 0 bases, leaving 5 bases of the junction unmatched. The CDR3 is made up of 19 amino acids. Germline lookup yields CDR1 SGHNT and CDR2 YENEEA. The chain's CDR3 is CASSLDAWTSGGSYNEQFF. The DNA of the CDR3 is TGTGCCAGCAGCTTAGACGCGTGGACTAGCGGGGGCTCCTACAATGAGCAGTTCTTC.

The rearrangement links TRBV5-6 to TRBJ2-3; TRBD1 is a possible D gene (6 bases). Germline assignment: CDR1 SGHDT and CDR2 YYEEEE. The CDR3 sequence is 15 residues long. Deletions cut 5 bases from V and 8 bases from J, with 21 bases between. CDR3 residues: CASSLQGFKMGTQYF. Here the CDR3 DNA reads TGTGCCAGCAGTCTTCAGGGGTTTAAGATGGGTACGCAGTATTTT.

The V gene is TRBV11-3, the J gene TRBJ2-7; D gene uncertain. The germline V gene has CDR1 SGHNT and CDR2 YENEEA. Trimming removed 0 bases from V and 2 bases from J, with 11 bases in between. The CDR3 consists of 15 residues. The CDR3 reads CASSLDTGSPYEQYF. CDR3 DNA: TGTGCCAGCAGCTTAGATACGGGTTCTCCCTACGAGCAGTACTTC.

This clone appeared a single time. In DNA form, the CDR3 reads TGCAGTGTGGGACTAAAATATGAGCAGTTCTTC. It codes for CSVGLKYEQFF. The gene calls are TRBV20-1 and TRBJ2-1; 7 positions agree with TRBD2. Germline V gives CDR1 DFQATT, CDR2 SNEGSKA (reference sequence). The CDR3 loop spans 11 amino acids. With 7 bases clipped from V and 8 bases from J, the junction kept 5 bases outside the gene matches.

This clone was found once. The chain is built from TRBV21-1 and TRBJ1-6. TRBV21-1 has pseudogene status. The CDR3 runs 16 residues. CDR3 amino acids: CASSKRGGKDNSPLHF. The CDR3 bases are TGTGCCAGCAGCAAGAGGGGGGGCAAGGATAATTCACCCCTCCACTTT.

The CDR3 coding sequence is TGTGCCAGCAGTCCCCAGGGGGGTCATCAGCCCCAGCATTTT. It encodes CASSPQGGHQPQHF. The chain has TRBV28 and TRBJ1-5, with 7 bases that match TRBD1. V dropped 5 bases and J dropped 5; count of bases not matched to a gene: 6. The CDR3 has 14 amino acids. Germline CDR1 and CDR2: MDHEN and SYDVKM.

The chain joins TRBV7-9 to TRBJ1-6; 11 positions match TRBD1. V lost 5 bases, J lost 4 bases, and 4 bases stayed unmatched. This CDR3 is 16 amino acids long. Per the germline V gene, CDR1 is SEHNR and CDR2 is FQNEAQ (reference sequence). CDR3 region: CASSPGTGGYNSPLHF. The CDR3 DNA reads as TGTGCCAGCAGCCCCGGGACAGGGGGGTATAATTCACCCCTCCACTTT.

J is TRBJ2-1 and V is TRBV19, with D perhaps matching TRBD2 (6 bases). V lost 3 bases and J 0 bases, leaving 9 bases between the germline ends. The CDR3 consists of 15 residues. Per germline, CDR1 LNHDA and CDR2 SQIVND (reference sequence). CDR3 coding DNA: TGTGCCAGTAGTATCGAAGCGGGCTCCTACAATGAGCAGTTCTTC. Its translation: CASSIEAGSYNEQFF.

V gene TRBV19 combines with J gene TRBJ1-3; the match to TRBD1 covers 8 bases. Germline CDR1 and CDR2: LNHDA and SQIVND (reference sequence). The trim removed 1 base at V and 6 bases at J, leaving 8 bases unmatched. The CDR3 length is 16 residues. CDR3 DNA sequence: TGTGCCAGTAGTATAGCCCCGACAGGGGTGGAAAACACCATATATTTT. Protein product: CASSIAPTGVENTIYF.

The table lists this clone with a count of one. The chain recombines TRBV6-2 or TRBV6-3 with TRBJ2-5; the match to TRBD1 covers 11 bases. V dropped 6 bases and J dropped 5; count of bases not matched to a gene: 8. This CDR3 spans 15 amino acids. Germline CDR1 MNHEY, CDR2 SVGEGT. This chain's CDR3 is CASSSFGQGAETQYF. The CDR3 DNA reads TGTGCCAGCAGCTCCTTCGGACAGGGGGCTGAGACCCAGTACTTC.

A single count supports this clone. This sequence joins TRBV30 and TRBJ1-5, with D uncertain. The CDR3 is 13 amino acids. Germline CDR1 and CDR2: GTSNPN and SVGIG (reference sequence). V was pared by 1 base and J by 7 bases, with 11 bases between. CDR3 sequence reads: CAWSAALVQPQHF. CDR3 bases: TGTGCCTGGAGTGCCGCGTTGGTACAGCCCCAGCATTTT.

The chain employs TRBV9 and TRBJ1-2, with 7 bases matching TRBD1. The J segment lost 3 bases and the V segment lost 4 bases, leaving 6 bases of the junction unmatched. Germline CDR1 reads SGDLS; CDR2 reads YYNGEE. This CDR3 is 14 amino acids long. CDR3 loop: CASSSYRGDYGYTF. In nucleotides, the CDR3 is TGTGCCAGCAGCTCCTACAGGGGTGACTATGGCTACACCTTC.

Regarding this clone: A read error may account for a junction end that differs from germline. The V and J genes are TRBV7-7 and TRBJ2-3, with 12 bases that match TRBD2. The CDR3 covers 13 residues. CDR1 and CDR2 (germline): SSHAT, FNYEAQ (reference sequence). The CDR3 nucleotides are TGTGCTAGCAGCCCACTCGGACTAGCGGGGTTGGATTTT. The encoded protein is CASSPLGLAGLDF.

This clone came up a few times. The chain employs TRBV2 and TRBJ1-1; D unclear. The CDR3 has 14 amino acids. The V and J ends lost 4 bases and 0 bases respectively, with 9 bases between them. Germline lookup yields CDR1 SNHLY and CDR2 FYNNEI. This CDR3 reads CASSGRGLNTEAFF. As DNA, the CDR3 is TGTGCCAGCAGTGGACGCGGTTTGAACACTGAAGCTTTCTTT.

The chain recombines TRBV28 with TRBJ2-6; D gene unclear. Per germline, CDR1 MDHEN and CDR2 SYDVKM. This CDR3 has 14 residues. Trimming pared 6 bases from V and 0 bases from J, leaving 6 bases between. This chain's CDR3 is CASSRSSGANVLTF. CDR3 DNA sequence: TGTGCCAGCAGCCGGAGCTCTGGGGCCAACGTCCTGACTTTC.

The V call is TRBV19, the J call TRBJ1-4, with TRBD1 as a possible D gene (5 bases). Germline V lookup: CDR1 LNHDA, CDR2 SQIVND (reference sequence). The CDR3 totals 16 residues. The V and J ends lost 6 bases and 0 bases respectively, with 14 bases between them. The CDR3 DNA reads TGTGCCAGTAGCCGTACCCCGGGGGCAACTAATGAAAAACTGTTTTTT. Protein: CASSRTPGATNEKLFF.

This clone was counted a few times. The rearrangement links TRBV5-4 to TRBJ1-6, with 7 bases aligning to TRBD1. The CDR3 sequence is 16 residues long. Germline V gene sequence: CDR1 SGHNT, CDR2 YYREEE (reference sequence). Trimming removed 4 bases from V and 6 bases from J; junction bases left unmatched: 10. The DNA of the CDR3 is TGTGCCAGCAGCCCCGGAGGGGGCGCGTCTAATTCACCCCTCCACTTT. It translates to CASSPGGGASNSPLHF.

The chain uses TRBV28 and TRBJ1-1; D is unclear. Germline loops: CDR1 MDHEN, CDR2 SYDVKM. V was clipped by 8 bases and J by 2 bases, with 9 bases between them. This CDR3 spans 12 amino acids. The CDR3 protein is CASLRGNTEAFF. The CDR3 DNA reads TGTGCCAGCCTCCGGGGAAACACTGAAGCTTTCTTT.

The rearrangement joins TRBV5-4 to TRBJ2-1, with a weak D call TRBD1 (6 bases). CDR3 length: 15 residues. V was trimmed by 0 bases and J by 2 bases, leaving 9 bases between them. CDR1 is SGHNT, CDR2 YYREEE, per germline (reference sequence). As DNA, the CDR3 is TGTGCCAGCAGCTTGGGGGGGCCCCCCTACAATGAGCAGTTCTTC. Its protein product is CASSLGGPPYNEQFF.

This clone has just a few counts. V gene TRBV4-3 combines with J gene TRBJ1-2; 8 nucleotides line up with TRBD1. Trimming took 6 bases from V and 4 from J; bases not matched to a gene: 7. This CDR3 has 14 amino acids. CDR1 and CDR2 from the germline V gene are LGHNA and YSLEER. CDR3 in DNA: TGCGCCAGCAGTCCAGGACAGGGAACCTATGGCTACACCTTC. Translating it yields CASSPGQGTYGYTF.

J is TRBJ2-7 and V is TRBV11-2; TRBD2 might be the D (6 bases). The V gene lost 2 bases and the J gene lost 5 bases, with 7 bases spanning the gap. The V gene's germline CDR1 is SGHAT and CDR2 FQNNGV. CDR3 length equals 12 residues. The CDR3: CASSLTGDEQYF. Written as DNA, the CDR3 is TGTGCCAGCAGCTTAACGGGGGACGAGCAGTACTTC.

This clone occurred many times. In the same sample, other DNA sequences code for this CDR3. V gene TRBV5-1 combines with J gene TRBJ2-3, with 11 bases that match TRBD2. This CDR3 has 16 residues. Germline V lookup: CDR1 SGHRS, CDR2 YFSETQ. V lost 2 bases and J lost 3; bases outside the gene matches: 5. CDR3 in amino acids: CASSLGGTSGTDTQYF. As DNA, the CDR3 is TGCGCCAGCAGCTTAGGGGGGACTAGCGGAACAGATACGCAGTATTTT.

The chain combines TRBV24-1 with TRBJ2-7; 7 nucleotides agree with TRBD2. The germline V gene has CDR1 KGHDR and CDR2 SFDVKD. The CDR3 contains 14 residues. The junction had 3 bases not matched to a gene; V was cut back by 5 bases and J by 0 bases. The CDR3: CATSGGGSSYEQYF. CDR3 nucleotide sequence: TGTGCCACCAGTGGGGGGGGGTCCTCCTACGAGCAGTACTTC.

This clone occurred many times. This rearrangement joins TRBV5-4 to TRBJ2-7, with 7 bases lining up with TRBD1. The CDR3 is 13 residues long. CDR1 and CDR2 (germline): SGHNT, YYREEE (reference sequence). The J segment lost 6 bases and the V segment lost 2 bases, leaving 5 bases of the junction unmatched. This CDR3 is CASSLQGPSEQYF. The CDR3 nucleotides are TGTGCCAGCAGCTTACAGGGGCCCTCCGAGCAGTACTTC.